Listed below are T cell receptor beta chains from one sample, sequenced in a study of identical twins. TCRdb fed the 5' RACE reads into MiXCR, producing one record per CDR3 protein. Seen here are a few hundred thousand distinct CDR3 sequences, 10% observed once, and the top ten hold 9% to 10%. Specimen: memory T cells sorted from blood. Source of these receptors: a man aged 50 to 59 in good health. CDR3s include the opening cysteine and the closing phenylalanine or tryptophan. Where a row states a size, it is once, few, many or the class of an expanded clone; other rows omit it.

length,size,V,J,CDR3
14,-,TRBV20-1,TRBJ1-1,CSANSGQGWTEAFF
13,-,TRBV12-3/TRBV12-4,TRBJ2-1,CASSILAYNEQFF
13,few,TRBV6-2/TRBV6-3,TRBJ2-1,CASSPAGSGEQFF
17,-,TRBV10-3,TRBJ2-5,CAISVRLAGTLGETQYF
12,many,TRBV28,TRBJ1-1,CASRTQNDEAFF
13,-,TRBV7-8,TRBJ1-5,CASSMTGTQPQHF
15,few,TRBV7-2,TRBJ2-2,CASSLVYINTGELFF
17,few,TRBV18,TRBJ2-2,CASSPQTGSGATGELFF
14,many,TRBV11-2,TRBJ2-3,CASSTGHRTDTQYF
13,many,TRBV7-3,TRBJ2-1,CASSLSQRTEQFF
13,-,TRBV4-1,TRBJ1-1,CASSPSKGYAAFF
12,many,TRBV11-2,TRBJ2-7,CASSTIVNEQYF
16,-,TRBV6-5,TRBJ2-2,CASSYSRGANTGELFF
15,few,TRBV28,TRBJ1-5,CASSLVGHSDQPQHF
15,few,TRBV5-5,TRBJ2-7,CASSLGGGRSYEQYF
15,many,TRBV9,TRBJ1-1,CASSLQGTMGTEAFF
15,few,TRBV5-1,TRBJ2-7,CASSIQGGGTYEQYF
17,many,TRBV4-3,TRBJ2-6,CASSQEAGGFGANVLTF
13,many,TRBV29-1,TRBJ2-1,CSVVPSGYNEQFF
14,many,TRBV6-1,TRBJ1-2,CASSPQHPGYGYTF
15,few,TRBV7-2,TRBJ1-5,CASSLLGGGNQPQHF
15,-,TRBV18,TRBJ2-6,CASSPSVSGANVLTF
15,medium-sized,TRBV20-1,TRBJ1-2,CSANGQGLPNYGYTF
14,few,TRBV3-1,TRBJ1-2,CASSSGTGSLGYTF
15,many,TRBV3-1,TRBJ2-1,CASSQYRDINNEQFF
15,-,TRBV18,TRBJ1-2,CASSPLQTGEPGYTF
13,-,TRBV7-9,TRBJ1-2,CASNEGLTYGYTF
14,many,TRBV2,TRBJ2-5,CASKGPETVETQYF
13,many,TRBV6-2/TRBV6-3,TRBJ2-7,CASSYRTPPWQYF
15,-,TRBV5-1,TRBJ1-4,CASSPTGGEGEKLFF
14,many,TRBV25-1,TRBJ1-3,CASKGANSGNTIYF
14,many,TRBV6-2/TRBV6-3,TRBJ2-2,CASRYTSLAGELFF
15,many,TRBV27,TRBJ1-6,CASRPTGTGSSPLHF
13,-,TRBV7-3,TRBJ1-1,CASSNQGILEAFF
18,-,TRBV19,TRBJ2-5,CASSRTSGGPSYQETQYF
17,few,TRBV20-1,TRBJ2-1,CSARDLGFSGPYNEQFF
15,-,TRBV4-3,TRBJ2-3,CASSRVAGSPDTQYF